Below are 4 T cell receptor beta chains sequenced from a single sample in a study of cytomegalovirus exposure and HLA in healthy donors (dated by TCRdb to the late 2010s). Library prep was done by the immunoSEQ multiplex PCR assay. The multiplex PCR relied on a mix of 60 forward primers for TCR Vbeta segments and 13 reverse primers for TCR Jbeta segments. TCRdb limited this immuneACCESS table to in-frame rearrangements with V and J called. A share of clones is missing; checked studies link under half to unresolved V genes, and the rest is unexplained. The sample table records around 100,000 clones; around 77% of these occur just once. Approximately 5% of the sample is in the top ten clones. Specimen: PBMCs. These receptors came from a woman under 40 in good health and CMV-seropositive.

The rearrangement uses TRBV7-9 and TRBJ1-4, with D unclear. The CDR3 contains 16 residues. Germline V gene lookup returns CDR1 SEHNR and CDR2 FQNEAQ (reference sequence). Trimming left V 4 bases short and J 0 bases short, with 12 bases between. In nucleotides, the CDR3 is TGTGCCAGCAGCTCTGCAGAACCACCAACTAATGAAAAACTGTTTTTT. Protein product: CASSSAEPPTNEKLFF. The entire variable domain, with the rest obtained from reference TRBV7-9 and TRBJ1-4, is as follows: DTGVSQNPRHKITKRGQNVTFRCDPISEHNRLYWYRQTLGQGPEFLTYFQNEAQLEKSRLLSDRFSAERPKGSFSTLEIQRTEQGDSAMYLCASSSAEPPTNEKLFFGSGTQLSVL.

V and J are TRBV27 and TRBJ2-5; the D gene is possibly TRBD1 (5 bases). The DNA end is more similar to TRBJ2-7, so the J call may be wrong. The CDR3 loop spans 15 amino acids. Germline CDR1 and CDR2: MNHEY and SMNVEV (reference sequence). CDR3 amino acids: CASSVTERGPYEQYF. DNA for the CDR3: TGTGCCAGCAGTGTGACCGAAAGGGGTCCCTACGAGCAGTACTTC.

The rearrangement joins TRBV19 to TRBJ1-2; 7 bases align to TRBD1. Trimming cost V 1 base and J 2 bases; bases outside gene matches: 4. CDR3 length equals 15 residues. The germline gives CDR1 LNHDA, CDR2 SQIVND (reference sequence). This CDR3 reads CASSIGGRGNYGYTF. In DNA form, the CDR3 reads TGTGCCAGTAGTATAGGAGGCAGGGGGAACTATGGCTACACCTTC.

As regards this clone: One junction end disagrees with the germline gene, perhaps due to a read error. The chain joins TRBV6-6 to TRBJ1-1; 7 bases align to TRBD1. The CDR3 covers 13 residues. CDR1 MNHNY and CDR2 SVGAGI come from the germline V gene (reference sequence). The CDR3 spells CASSYSGDRVRLF. In DNA form, the CDR3 reads TGTGCCAGCAGTTACTCTGGAGACAGGGTCCGACTATTT.